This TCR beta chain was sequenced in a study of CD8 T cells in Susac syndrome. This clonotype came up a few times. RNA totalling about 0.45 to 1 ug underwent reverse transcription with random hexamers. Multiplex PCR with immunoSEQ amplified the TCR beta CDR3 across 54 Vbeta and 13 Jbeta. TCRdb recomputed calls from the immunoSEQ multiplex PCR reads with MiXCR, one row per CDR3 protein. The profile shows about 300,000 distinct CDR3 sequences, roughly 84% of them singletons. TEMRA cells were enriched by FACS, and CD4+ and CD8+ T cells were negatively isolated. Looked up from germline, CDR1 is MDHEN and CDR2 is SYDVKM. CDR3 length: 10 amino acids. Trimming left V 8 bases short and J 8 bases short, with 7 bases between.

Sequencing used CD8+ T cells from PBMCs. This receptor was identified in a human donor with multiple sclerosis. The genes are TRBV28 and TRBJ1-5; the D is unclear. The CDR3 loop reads CASGKKPQHF. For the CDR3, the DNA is TGTGCCAGCGGTAAAAAGCCCCAGCATTTT.